A single sample is the source of the 29 T cell receptor beta chains below, sequenced in a study of blood T cell repertoires in COVID-19. TCRdb keeps only in-frame clones here, not all; method: immunoSEQ multiplex PCR. Of approximately 82,000 clones in the sample, around 80% were seen once. The specimen was peripheral blood. These receptors came from a woman aged 60-75 years with acute or convalescent COVID-19.

For this clone: The same CDR3 is also encoded by other DNA sequences in this sample. The chain uses TRBV6-4 and TRBJ1-2; maybe TRBD1 (5 bases). In germline, CDR1 is MRHNA, CDR2 SNTAGT. There are 14 residues in the CDR3. Trimming stripped 3 bases from V and 4 bases from J, with 12 bases between. CDR3 amino acids: CASSEGAAGYGYTF. CDR3 sequence (DNA): TGTGCCAGCAGTGAAGGGGCGGCTGGCTATGGCTACACCTTC.

The chain is built from TRBV5-1 and TRBJ1-1, with a possible D match to TRBD1 (6 bases). The V end lost 4 bases, the J end lost 1 base, and 17 bases lay between the germline ends. Germline V gene lookup returns CDR1 SGHRS and CDR2 YFSETQ. The CDR3 is made up of 16 amino acids. CDR3 DNA sequence: TGCGCCAGCAGCGAGCGTCCAGGGGCCCCGAACACTGAAGCTTTCTTT. This sequence encodes CASSERPGAPNTEAFF. Drawing the rest from reference TRBV5-1 and TRBJ1-1, the complete variable domain is KAGVTQTPRYLIKTRGQQVTLSCSPISGHRSVSWYQQTPGQGLQFLFEYFSETQRNKGNFPGRFSGRQFSNSRSEMNVSTLELGDSALYLCASSERPGAPNTEAFFGQGTRLTVV.

The V and J genes are TRBV4-2 and TRBJ2-5, with TRBD1 identical over 10 bases. The CDR3 is 17 residues long. The V gene's germline CDR1 is LGHNA and CDR2 YNFKEQ. J lost 6 bases, V lost 0 bases, and 10 bases had no gene match. The CDR3 reads CASSQDKLRDRGKTQYF. The CDR3 coding sequence is TGTGCCAGCAGCCAAGACAAGCTCCGGGACAGGGGAAAGACCCAGTACTTC.

V and J are TRBV7-8 and TRBJ2-2; D uncertain. V lost 5 bases and J lost 4, with 11 bases in between. This CDR3 has 14 residues. The germline V gene has CDR1 SGHVS and CDR2 FQNEAQ. The CDR3 sequence is CASSPDSFTGELFF. The CDR3 bases are TGTGCCAGCAGCCCCGACTCTTTCACCGGGGAGCTGTTTTTT.

The chain joins TRBV5-1 to TRBJ1-1, with a tentative D call TRBD1 (5 bases). Germline values: CDR1 SGHRS, CDR2 YFSETQ. The CDR3 is made up of 15 amino acids. V was shortened by 3 bases and J by 2 bases, with 14 bases between the two germline ends. Here the CDR3 reads CASSWGVVVNTEAFF. CDR3 nucleotide sequence: TGCGCCAGCAGCTGGGGGGTCGTTGTAAACACTGAAGCTTTCTTT.

The rearrangement links TRBV6-1 to TRBJ2-1, with TRBD2 identical over 12 bases. The V gene's germline CDR1 is MNHNS and CDR2 SASEGT. The CDR3 is 15 amino acids. Trimming took 7 bases from V and 4 from J; bases not matched to a gene: 5. The CDR3 DNA is TGTGCCAGCATTGCCGGGACTAGCGGGTACAATGAGCAGTTCTTC. The encoded protein is CASIAGTSGYNEQFF.

J is TRBJ1-5 and V is TRBV5-1, with 8 bases fitting TRBD1. The trim removed 0 bases at V and 7 bases at J, leaving 3 bases unmatched. The CDR3 has 14 amino acids. Germline V gene sequence: CDR1 SGHRS, CDR2 YFSETQ. CDR3 amino acids: CASSLAGGDQPQHF. The CDR3 DNA reads TGCGCCAGCAGCTTGGCAGGGGGCGACCAGCCCCAGCATTTT. Full variable domain (rest looked up from reference TRBV5-1 and TRBJ1-5): KAGVTQTPRYLIKTRGQQVTLSCSPISGHRSVSWYQQTPGQGLQFLFEYFSETQRNKGNFPGRFSGRQFSNSRSEMNVSTLELGDSALYLCASSLAGGDQPQHFGDGTRLSIL.

The rearrangement links TRBV7-2 to TRBJ1-1; D is undetermined. The CDR3 has 15 residues. Germline V gene data show CDR1 as SGHTA and CDR2 as FQGNSA. Trimming removed 1 base at V and 3 bases at J, with 12 bases between. CDR3 region: CASSLGGYRDTEAFF. The CDR3 DNA sequence: TGTGCCAGCAGCTTAGGAGGGTATAGAGACACTGAAGCTTTCTTT.

The gene calls are TRBV6-1 and TRBJ1-2; TRBD1 agrees at 10 bases. Germline V gene data show CDR1 as MNHNS and CDR2 as SASEGT. The junction had 6 bases not matched to a gene; V was cut back by 3 bases and J by 2 bases. The CDR3 is 16 residues long. For the CDR3, the DNA is TGTGCCAGCAGTGACCCGGGACAGGGGACAAACTATGGCTACACCTTC. This encodes CASSDPGQGTNYGYTF.

This chain connects TRBV6-5 to TRBJ1-3; a possible D gene is TRBD1 (6 bases). V gave up 4 bases and J gave up 2 bases, with 9 bases separating them. Germline-derived CDR1 and CDR2 are MNHEY and SVGAGI. This CDR3 is built from 14 residues. The CDR3 coding sequence is TGTGCCAGCAGTTTCCGGGACACTGGAAACACCATATATTTT. It encodes CASSFRDTGNTIYF.

The chain uses TRBV29-1 and TRBJ2-7, with TRBD1 matching 7 bases. V lost 6 bases and J lost 6; bases outside the gene matches: 8. Germline CDR1 is SQVTM and CDR2 is ANQGSEA. The CDR3 covers 12 residues. DNA for the CDR3: TGCAGCGTGCGACAGGGAAATAGCGAGCAGTACTTC. Residues: CSVRQGNSEQYF.

The V gene is TRBV4-1, the J gene TRBJ1-1; TRBD1 matches 7 bases. The CDR3 spans 15 residues. CDR1 is MGHRA, CDR2 YSYEKL, per germline. Trimming took 4 bases from V and 7 from J; bases not matched to a gene: 12. CDR3: CASSPETGNYNEAFF. CDR3 DNA sequence: TGCGCCAGCAGCCCTGAGACAGGGAATTATAATGAAGCTTTCTTT.

The rearrangement joins TRBV5-1 to TRBJ2-6; 7 nucleotides align to TRBD1. With 9 bases clipped from V and 0 bases from J, the junction kept 9 bases outside the gene matches. Germline lookup yields CDR1 SGHRS and CDR2 YFSETQ. This CDR3 has 16 residues. The CDR3 is CATSRTGASGANVLTF. The CDR3 nucleotides are TGCGCCACCTCGAGGACAGGAGCCTCTGGGGCCAACGTCCTGACTTTC.

This clone was seen only once. The DNA of the CDR3 is TGTGCCACCAGTGGAACTAGCGGGGGCACAGATACGCAGTATTTT. As protein: CATSGTSGGTDTQYF. This sequence joins TRBV24-1 and TRBJ2-3; 10 bases match TRBD2. This CDR3 region has 15 residues. Trimming took 5 bases from V and 1 from J; bases not matched to a gene: 2. Germline CDR1 is KGHDR and CDR2 is SFDVKD.

The chain carries TRBV10-2 and TRBJ2-7; unclear D gene. Germline V gene lookup returns CDR1 WSHSY and CDR2 SAAADI. The CDR3 consists of 16 residues. V was clipped by 6 bases and J by 0 bases, with 18 bases between them. CDR3: CASRPEPIRNSYEQYF. Written as DNA, the CDR3 is TGCGCCAGCAGGCCCGAGCCTATCCGAAACTCCTACGAGCAGTACTTC.

The rearrangement links TRBV9 to TRBJ2-4; TRBD2 agrees at 12 bases. From germline, CDR1 is SGDLS and CDR2 YYNGEE. The CDR3 loop spans 20 amino acids. With 0 bases clipped from V and 3 bases from J, the junction kept 13 bases outside the gene matches. CDR3 DNA sequence: TGTGCCAGCAGCGTAGCTGACCGGCTAGCGGGAGGGCCGGGCAAAAACATTCAGTACTTC. This encodes CASSVADRLAGGPGKNIQYF.

The J gene is TRBJ1-5, the V gene TRBV30; tentatively, D is TRBD1 (5 bases). Trimming cost V 5 bases and J 6 bases, with 11 bases left between them. The CDR3 sequence is 12 residues long. Germline V lookup: CDR1 GTSNPN, CDR2 SVGIG (reference sequence). The chain's CDR3 is CAWGDRFQPQHF. The CDR3 DNA is TGTGCCTGGGGTGACAGATTTCAGCCCCAGCATTTT.

This chain links TRBV6-2 or TRBV6-3 with TRBJ1-1, with 7 bases matching TRBD1. Trimming at V came to 5 bases and at J to 1 base, leaving 7 bases not matched to a gene. This CDR3 is built from 15 residues. The germline CDR1 and CDR2 sequences are MNHEY and SVGEGT. The CDR3 region has the DNA TGTGCCAGCAGTCCACAGGGGTGGGAGAACACTGAAGCTTTCTTT. Translation gives CASSPQGWENTEAFF.

This sequence joins TRBV9 and TRBJ1-4; D call uncertain. Trimming pared 1 base from V and 6 bases from J, leaving 10 bases between. Germline CDR1 reads SGDLS; CDR2 reads YYNGEE. The CDR3 spans 14 residues. The CDR3 protein is CASSVSPGDEKLFF. CDR3 DNA: TGTGCCAGCAGCGTATCTCCAGGTGATGAAAAACTGTTTTTT.

The genes are TRBV11-3 and TRBJ1-2; D unclear. The germline gives CDR1 SGHNT, CDR2 YENEEA. Trimming removed 1 base at V and 8 bases at J, with 11 bases between. This CDR3 spans 13 amino acids. The CDR3 DNA sequence: TGTGCCAGCAGCTTAGGTATACAGACGGGCTACACCTTC. This sequence encodes CASSLGIQTGYTF.

Many counts were recorded for this clone. The chain joins TRBV7-9 to TRBJ2-7; D may be TRBD2 (5 bases). Germline CDR1 and CDR2: SEHNR and FQNEAQ (reference sequence). V shed 0 bases and J shed 1 base, with 7 bases lying between them. There are 14 residues in the CDR3. The CDR3: CASSLAPGSYEQYF. The CDR3 coding sequence is TGTGCCAGCAGCTTAGCACCGGGGTCCTACGAGCAGTACTTC.

This chain links TRBV30 with TRBJ2-5; 11 bases are a match to TRBD2. CDR3 length: 14 residues. Trimming cost V 8 bases and J 1 base; bases outside gene matches: 6. Looked up from germline, CDR1 is GTSNPN and CDR2 is SVGIG (reference sequence). In DNA form, the CDR3 reads TGTGCCGCAGGGCTAGCGGGAGGCCAAGAGACCCAGTACTTC. Translating it yields CAAGLAGGQETQYF.

V is TRBV29-1 and J is TRBJ2-5; TRBD2 agrees at 11 bases. CDR1 SQVTM and CDR2 ANQGSEA come from the germline V gene. The CDR3 spans 16 residues. V lost 3 bases and J lost 5; bases outside the gene matches: 11. The CDR3 nucleotides are TGCAGCGTTGACGCGGTAGCGGGAGGGGTAGGCGAGACCCAGTACTTC. It specifies CSVDAVAGGVGETQYF. Drawing the rest from reference TRBV29-1 and TRBJ2-5, the complete variable domain is SAVISQKPSRDICQRGTSLTIQCQVDSQVTMMFWYRQQPGQSLTLIATANQGSEATYESGFVIDKFPISRPNLTFSTLTVSNMSPEDSSIYLCSVDAVAGGVGETQYFGPGTRLLVL.

This clone was detected a few times. The V and J genes are TRBV3-1 (or the pseudogene TRBV3-2) and TRBJ1-2; D might be TRBD1 (5 bases). The CDR3 loop spans 18 amino acids. Germline lookup yields CDR1 LGHDT and CDR2 YNNKEL (reference sequence). Trimming cost V 2 bases and J 8 bases, with 27 bases left between them. CDR3 sequence (DNA): TGTGCCAGCAGCCAAATTTATGTAGATAGGGGTAGATCTCAAGGCTACACCTTC. This gives the protein CASSQIYVDRGRSQGYTF.

The genes are TRBV6-5 and TRBJ2-2, with D maybe TRBD1 (5 bases). Trimming removed 2 bases from V and 7 bases from J, with 11 bases in between. The CDR3 has 14 residues. From germline, CDR1 is MNHEY and CDR2 SVGAGI. The CDR3 bases are TGTGCCAGCAGTTACACAGACAGTGGCGGGGAGCTGTTTTTT. This sequence encodes CASSYTDSGGELFF.

The rearrangement joins TRBV5-6 to TRBJ1-6, with a tentative D call TRBD1 (6 bases). V was trimmed by 0 bases and J by 5 bases, leaving 18 bases between them. The V gene's germline CDR1 is SGHDT and CDR2 YYEEEE. This CDR3 spans 18 amino acids. CDR3 nucleotides: TGTGCCAGCAGCTTGGGAAGCGGAATGGACAGAAATAATTCACCCCTCCACTTT. Its translation: CASSLGSGMDRNNSPLHF.

The chain recombines TRBV7-8 with TRBJ2-3; TRBD2 matches 13 bases. The CDR3 totals 17 residues. Trimming took 5 bases from V and 2 from J; bases not matched to a gene: 7. Germline lookup yields CDR1 SGHVS and CDR2 FQNEAQ. CDR3 nucleotides: TGTGCCAGCAGCCGGACAGGGACTAGCGGGGTCACAGATACGCAGTATTTT. Protein sequence: CASSRTGTSGVTDTQYF.

The chain joins TRBV11-2 to TRBJ2-1, with 9 bases lining up with TRBD2. The length of the CDR3 is 15 residues. CDR1 is SGHAT and CDR2 is FQNNGV in the germline V gene. The trim removed 4 bases at V and 15 bases at J, leaving 16 bases unmatched. In DNA form, the CDR3 reads TGTGCCAGCAGCTACCAGACTAGCGGAATGTCTGAGGGGTTCTTC. Encoded protein: CASSYQTSGMSEGFF.

The chain uses TRBV11-2 and TRBJ1-1; possibly TRBD1 for D (6 bases). CDR1 and CDR2 (germline): SGHAT, FQNNGV. V lost 5 bases to trimming and J lost 1 base, with 11 bases between them. The CDR3 extends over 14 amino acids. Here the CDR3 DNA reads TGTGCCAGCAGCCACTGGACAGAGAACACTGAAGCTTTCTTT. It is translated as CASSHWTENTEAFF.